Following are 15 T cell receptor beta chains from one sample sequenced in a study of cytomegalovirus exposure and HLA in healthy donors. The PCR ran on 60 Vbeta and 13 Jbeta primers. Repertoires were generated with immunoSEQ multiplex PCR, while TCRdb's copy carries only in-frame clones and drops some. Found here are approximately 160,000 clones, around 77% of them singletons; the top ten hold 1%. Sequencing was performed on PBMCs. These TCRs come from a woman in her forties or fifties in good health and CMV-seropositive.

The chain joins TRBV6-1 to TRBJ2-5, with a tentative D call TRBD1 (6 bases). V was trimmed by 4 bases and J by 5 bases, leaving 14 bases between them. This CDR3 is built from 14 residues. The germline gives CDR1 MNHNS, CDR2 SASEGT. This chain's CDR3 is CASSAAWGLETQYF. DNA of the CDR3: TGTGCCAGCAGTGCTGCCTGGGGGCTGGAGACCCAGTACTTC.

The V gene is TRBV5-8, the J gene TRBJ1-3; TRBD1 matches 8 bases. The CDR3 spans 15 residues. CDR1 is SGHTS and CDR2 is YDEGEE in the germline V gene. Losses at the gene ends were 2 bases for V and 0 bases for J; bases not matched to a gene: 1. In DNA form, the CDR3 reads TGTGCCAGCAGCTTAACAGGGGGCTCTGGAAACACCATATATTTT. This translates into CASSLTGGSGNTIYF.

The chain employs TRBV6-6 and TRBJ2-7, with 10 bases aligning to TRBD1. Germline CDR1 reads MNHNY; CDR2 reads SVGAGI (reference sequence). This CDR3 spans 14 amino acids. With 2 bases clipped from V and 6 bases from J, the junction kept 4 bases outside the gene matches. The CDR3 here is CASSYVGTGVEQYF. The CDR3 DNA reads as TGTGCCAGCAGTTACGTTGGGACAGGGGTCGAGCAGTACTTC.

CDR3 protein: CASRDSYGSQPQHF. The CDR3 region has the DNA TGTGCCAGTAGGGACAGTTACGGATCTCAGCCCCAGCATTTT. This chain joins TRBV19 and TRBJ1-5; a possible D gene is TRBD1 (6 bases). This CDR3 has 14 amino acids. V was cut by 6 bases and J by 6 bases, with 15 bases left in between. Germline-derived CDR1 and CDR2 are LNHDA and SQIVND (reference sequence).

This clone was detected only a few times. The chain uses TRBV5-4 and TRBJ2-7, with 10 bases that match TRBD2. The junction had 9 bases not matched to a gene; V was cut back by 3 bases and J by 3 bases. In germline, CDR1 is SGHNT, CDR2 YYREEE (reference sequence). This CDR3 has 16 amino acids. This CDR3 is CASSWRSGRAYYEQYF. The DNA of the CDR3 is TGTGCCAGCAGCTGGAGGAGCGGGAGGGCCTACTACGAGCAGTACTTC.

The genes are TRBV9 and TRBJ2-5, with D possibly being TRBD2 (7 bases). Trimming stripped 2 bases from V and 6 bases from J, with 11 bases between. CDR1 SGDLS and CDR2 YYNGEE come from the germline V gene. The CDR3 length is 13 residues. CDR3 sequence (DNA): TGTGCCAGCAGCGTTGCCGGGGGGCAGACCCAGTACTTC. It translates to CASSVAGGQTQYF.

The chain employs TRBV2 and TRBJ2-7; D is unclear. Per germline, CDR1 SNHLY and CDR2 FYNNEI. Trimming took off 4 bases at V and 0 bases at J, with 7 bases between the two ends. The CDR3 has 13 amino acids. The CDR3 is CASSAGYSYEQYF. CDR3 sequence (DNA): TGTGCCAGCAGTGCCGGTTACTCCTACGAGCAGTACTTC.

V and J are TRBV5-8 and TRBJ2-7; 7 positions match TRBD1. CDR1 SGHTS and CDR2 YDEGEE come from the germline V gene. J gave up 3 bases and V 0 bases, and 3 bases lay outside the gene matches. The CDR3 consists of 14 residues. The CDR3 nucleotides read TGTGCCAGCAGCTTGGAGGGACAGATCTACGAGCAGTACTTC. This codes for CASSLEGQIYEQYF.

This rearrangement joins TRBV5-1 to TRBJ2-3; TRBD1 matches 7 bases. CDR3 length: 16 residues. Looked up from germline, CDR1 is SGHRS and CDR2 is YFSETQ. Losses at the gene ends were 6 bases for V and 0 bases for J; bases not matched to a gene: 10. CDR3 residues: CASTQHPQGSTDTQYF. The CDR3 region has the DNA TGCGCCAGCACCCAACATCCACAGGGGAGCACAGATACGCAGTATTTT.

In this sample, this clone turned up a few times. The V and J genes are TRBV29-1 and TRBJ2-7; 7 bases are shared with TRBD2. V trimming: 4 bases; J trimming: 6 bases; junction bases outside the gene matches: 6. Looked up from germline, CDR1 is SQVTM and CDR2 is ANQGSEA. CDR3 length: 12 amino acids. The CDR3 spells CSVGEGILEQYF. CDR3 coding DNA: TGCAGCGTTGGGGAGGGGATTCTCGAGCAGTACTTC.

The gene calls are TRBV6-5 and TRBJ2-7; 7 nucleotides line up with TRBD1. Germline-derived CDR1 and CDR2 are MNHEY and SVGAGI. With 0 bases clipped from V and 6 bases from J, the junction kept 8 bases outside the gene matches. The CDR3 sequence is 15 residues long. CDR3 sequence: CASSYSTISGGEQYF. DNA of the CDR3: TGTGCCAGCAGTTACTCGACGATATCAGGGGGCGAGCAGTACTTC.

This clone was detected once. The V call is TRBV19, the J call TRBJ1-2; 9 positions match TRBD1. The V gene end was trimmed by 5 bases and the J gene end by 5 bases; junction bases not matched to a gene: 6. CDR1 is LNHDA and CDR2 is SQIVND in the germline V gene (reference sequence). The CDR3 is 14 residues long. DNA for the CDR3: TGTGCCAGTAGTTTACAGGGGGCTGGTTATGGCTACACCTTC. This gives the protein CASSLQGAGYGYTF.

V and J are TRBV19 and TRBJ1-1; 7 nucleotides match TRBD1. Trimming took 6 bases from V and 3 from J; bases not matched to a gene: 4. This CDR3 has 13 residues. Germline V gives CDR1 LNHDA, CDR2 SQIVND (reference sequence). The CDR3 spells CASSLDRDTEAFF. Written as DNA, the CDR3 is TGTGCCAGTAGCCTTGACAGGGACACTGAAGCTTTCTTT.

This clone was observed once. The chain is built from TRBV23-1 and TRBJ1-2, with 8 nucleotides matching TRBD1. TRBV23-1 is known as an ORF, though its function is uncertain. V trimming: 4 bases; J trimming: 4 bases; junction bases outside the gene matches: 5. The CDR3 runs 14 residues. The CDR3 loop is CASSRGQVPYGYTF. CDR3 DNA sequence: TGCGCCAGCAGTCGGGGACAGGTTCCCTATGGCTACACCTTC.

The J gene is TRBJ1-5, the V gene TRBV19; a weak D match, TRBD1 (6 bases). V dropped 8 bases and J dropped 1 base, with 15 bases sitting between them. CDR3 length equals 15 residues. Germline assignment: CDR1 LNHDA and CDR2 SQIVND (reference sequence). CDR3 nucleotides: TGTGCCAGTTGCCTGGGGGCTCGAAGCAATCAGCCCCAGCATTTT. Translating gives CASCLGARSNQPQHF.